The entry below describes one T cell receptor beta chain. The data originate from a study of blood T cell repertoires in COVID-19. Across the study: From the United States, Italy and Spain came samples of acute and convalescent COVID-19. PBMCs, B-cell-depleted T cells, or T cells provided the cDNA or gDNA that made up the material.

The CDR3 is 14 residues long. Per germline, CDR1 LNHDA and CDR2 SQIVND (reference sequence). V lost 10 bases and J lost 6, with 19 bases in between. As processed by the authors: Using reference gene primer amplification, nucleated cell counts were estimated. Measured with immunoSEQ multiplex PCR; TCRdb has only the in-frame clones, and not every one. The V and J calls and the clone size are those of that table, but D and trimming were determined from the DNA. Altogether around 57,000 clones are present, 88% being singletons, with the ten largest covering around 3.2%. Sequencing was carried out using peripheral blood. This sequence was found in a human donor in a cohort sampled during active COVID-19. The chain has TRBV19 and TRBJ2-1; maybe TRBD1 (5 bases). This CDR3 is CATTRQPSSNEQFF. CDR3 coding DNA: TGTGCCACCACCCGACAGCCTTCTAGCAATGAGCAGTTCTTC.